These 8 T cell receptor beta chains share one sample of origin, sequenced in a study of tissue T cells after allogeneic stem cell transplantation. The protocol was immunoSEQ multiplex PCR, while the TCRdb copy is restricted to in-frame clones and leaves out a portion. The sample gives 20,000 to 25,000 clones, 72% of which show up once; more than 0.65% is in the top ten. The sequenced sample was spleen. These receptors were collected from a female BALB/c mouse in good health. MHC haplotype here: H2-d.

A note on this clone: Gene names and germline match the mouse. Sequencing ends 1 residue short of the CDR3 end; the germline J gene provides the rest. The V gene is TRBV29, the J gene TRBJ2-3; 9 positions match TRBD1. Trimming at V came to 6 bases and at J to 1 base, leaving 5 bases not matched to a gene. The germline CDR1 and CDR2 sequences are MSHET and SYDVDS. The length of the CDR3 is 15 residues. The CDR3 sequence is CASRTGGAGAETLYF. The CDR3 DNA, read in part, is TGTGCTAGCAGAACAGGGGGCGCGGGTGCAGAAACGCTGTAT.

On this clone itself: Gene names refer to mouse genes. The read finishes 1 residue shy of the CDR3 end, and the germline J gene is used to complete it. V usage is TRBV4 and J usage is TRBJ1-1; 7 bases align to TRBD1. The CDR3 is 14 amino acids. The ends lost 5 bases at V and 0 bases at J; junction bases unmatched: 3. Germline V gene data show CDR1 as LGHDT and CDR2 as YNNKQL (reference sequence). The CDR3 here is CASSQTGSNTEVFF. The DNA read from the CDR3 is TGTGCCAGCAGCCAGACAGGGTCAAACACAGAAGTCTTC.

About this clone: Gene names follow the mouse nomenclature. The read halts 1 residue ahead of the CDR3 end, with the missing end drawn from the germline J gene. The rearrangement links TRBV20 to TRBJ2-2, with a tentative D call TRBD2 (5 bases). Germline values: CDR1 GFQATS, CDR2 STVNSAI. V gave up 5 bases and J gave up 6 bases, with 7 bases separating them. This CDR3 comprises 11 residues. CDR3 DNA (partial): TGTGGTGCTCCGACTGCCGGGCAGCTCTAC. Encoded protein: CGAPTAGQLY. The complete CDR3 reads CGAPTAGQLYF.

Turning to this clone: Here the gene names and germline are mouse. The read gets to within 1 residue of the CDR3 end, and the germline J gene fills in the rest. This chain links TRBV1 with TRBJ2-7, with 8 bases that match TRBD2. Germline CDR1 reads NSQYPW; CDR2 reads LRSPGD (reference sequence). This CDR3 region has 12 residues. V shed 3 bases and J 7 bases; nucleotides not matched to a gene: 2. The sequenced CDR3 bases are TGCACCTGCAGTGCCCTGGGGGGCGAACAGTAC. Its protein product is CTCSALGGEQY. The entire CDR3 is CTCSALGGEQYF.

For this clone: Mouse gene names and germline throughout. The sequenced fragment ends 1 residue before the CDR3 boundary, so the rest is inferred from the germline J gene. This rearrangement joins TRBV13-1 to TRBJ2-3; 9 bases fit TRBD2. The length of the CDR3 is 15 residues. V trimming: 0 bases; J trimming: 4 bases; junction bases outside the gene matches: 3. Germline loops: CDR1 NSHNY, CDR2 SYGAGN. The DNA read from the CDR3 is TGTGCCAGCAGTGATGCTCTGGGGGGGTCAGAAACGCTGTAT. The encoded protein is CASSDALGGSETLY. The entire CDR3 reads CASSDALGGSETLYF.

As for this clone: Genes and germline come from the mouse. The read ends 1 residue shy of where the CDR3 ends; the end is completed using the germline J gene. The chain links TRBV19 to TRBJ2-7; 9 bases are a match to TRBD2. The CDR3 spans 15 residues. V dropped 2 bases and J dropped 7; count of bases not matched to a gene: 10. Germline CDR1 and CDR2: FNHDT and SITEND (reference sequence). The CDR3 region is CASSIGWGGRGEQYF. The CDR3 DNA, read in part, is TGTGCCAGCAGTATCGGCTGGGGGGGGCGCGGAGAACAGTAC.

As concerns this clone: All gene names here are mouse names. The CDR3 end falls 1 residue outside the read, so it is completed with the germline J gene. This sample includes further DNA sequences coding for the same CDR3. The gene calls are TRBV31 and TRBJ2-5; 10 bases fit TRBD1. With 2 bases clipped from V and 6 bases from J, the junction kept 2 bases outside the gene matches. The V gene's germline CDR1 is GKSSPN and CDR2 SITVG. The CDR3 has 13 residues. The CDR3 here is CAWSGTGEDTQYF. CDR3 DNA, as far as it was read: TGTGCCTGGAGTGGGACAGGGGAGGACACCCAGTAC.

This clone was found a few times. Germline and genes: mouse. The CDR3 is cut off 1 residue early in the read; its end comes from the germline J gene. J is TRBJ2-4 and V is TRBV19; D may match TRBD1 or TRBD2 (6 bases each). This CDR3 contains 11 residues. Trimming pared 4 bases from V and 10 bases from J, leaving 10 bases between. Looked up from germline, CDR1 is FNHDT and CDR2 is SITEND (reference sequence). The DNA read from the CDR3 is TGTGCCAGCAGTGGGGGCGCCCCCTTGTAC. This gives the protein CASSGGAPLY. The entire CDR3 protein is CASSGGAPLYF.